Following are 23 T cell receptor beta chains from one sample sequenced in a study of cytomegalovirus exposure and HLA in healthy donors. Amplification used 60 Vbeta primers and 13 Jbeta primers. Data came from immunoSEQ multiplex PCR; TCRdb stores just in-frame clones and leaves some out. The data contain 120,000 to 150,000 clones, over 65% of them seen just once; the ten biggest clones take up 10% to 15%. Source material: PBMCs. The receptors shown here come from a man aged 35 to 55 in good health and CMV-seropositive.

Turning to this clone: An end of the junction differs from the germline gene, which may be a read error. The chain uses TRBV7-9 and TRBJ1-4; TRBD1 matches 7 bases. The CDR3 totals 17 residues. The germline gives CDR1 SEHNR, CDR2 FQNEAQ (reference sequence). The CDR3 spells CSSSSPRDRDANEKLFF. CDR3 bases: TGTTCCAGCAGCTCACCTCGAGACAGGGATGCTAATGAAAAACTGTTTTTT. Full variable domain (rest looked up from reference TRBV7-9 and TRBJ1-4): DTGVSQNPRHKITKRGQNVTFRCDPISEHNRLYWYRQTLGQGPEFLTYFQNEAQLEKSRLLSDRFSAERPKGSFSTLEIQRTEQGDSAMYLCSSSSPRDRDANEKLFFGSGTQLSVL.

This clone came up many times. The chain is built from TRBV13 and TRBJ1-1; no definite D call. CDR1 and CDR2 (germline): PRHDT, FYEKMQ (reference sequence). V was pared by 1 base and J by 5 bases, with 11 bases between. The CDR3 totals 14 residues. CDR3 in amino acids: CASSLVGGGTEAFF. The CDR3 bases are TGTGCCAGCAGCTTAGTCGGAGGTGGGACTGAAGCTTTCTTT.

Concerning this clone: Since a much larger clone is just one base distant, this may be a read error. The CDR3 region has the DNA TGCGCCAGCAGCTCTTGGTACGGGGTTGGTGTCTACACCTTC. Translating gives CASSSWYGVGVYTF. The J gene is TRBJ1-2, the V gene TRBV5-1; D gene ambiguous. Trimming took 3 bases from V and 10 from J, leaving 19 bases between them. This CDR3 contains 14 residues. Germline CDR1 reads SGHRS; CDR2 reads YFSETQ.

This sequence joins TRBV4-2 and TRBJ1-2; D not certain. This CDR3 has 16 amino acids. The V end lost 1 base, the J end lost 4 bases, and 16 bases lay between the germline ends. From germline, CDR1 is LGHNA and CDR2 YNFKEQ. As DNA, the CDR3 is TGTGCCAGCAGCCAAGGATACTCCCTCCCCTTCTATGGCTACACCTTC. It translates to CASSQGYSLPFYGYTF.

This clone showed up just a few times. CDR3 in DNA: TGTGCCAGCAGTTTTTACAGGGCTGGCGGGGAGCTGTTTTTT. Translated, it gives CASSFYRAGGELFF. The V call is TRBV28, the J call TRBJ2-2, with a tentative D call TRBD1 (6 bases). The V gene lost 3 bases and the J gene lost 7 bases, with 12 bases spanning the gap. Germline V lookup: CDR1 MDHEN, CDR2 SYDVKM. The CDR3 is 14 residues long.

This clone was detected only once. The rearrangement links TRBV5-4 to TRBJ1-1, with TRBD1 matching over 11 bases. Germline assignment: CDR1 SGHNT and CDR2 YYREEE (reference sequence). V lost 4 bases and J lost 2; bases outside the gene matches: 10. The length of the CDR3 is 17 residues. In DNA, the CDR3 is TGTGCCAGCAGCGGTGGGACAGGGGGTGACCTAAACACTGAAGCTTTCTTT. It specifies CASSGGTGGDLNTEAFF.

The chain employs TRBV28 and TRBJ1-3; D is undetermined. CDR1 is MDHEN and CDR2 is SYDVKM in the germline V gene. The CDR3 contains 17 residues. The ends were cut back, 6 bases at V and 7 bases at J, with 25 bases in the middle. CDR3 nucleotide sequence: TGTGCCAGCAGGGAACTGCGTGCTAACCCGATGAGGAACACCATATATTTT. It translates to CASRELRANPMRNTIYF. Full variable domain (missing parts from reference TRBV28 and TRBJ1-3): DVKVTQSSRYLVKRTGEKVFLECVQDMDHENMFWYRQDPGLGLRLIYFSYDVKMKEKGDIPEGYSVSREKKERFSLILESASTNQTSMYLCASRELRANPMRNTIYFGEGSWLTVV.

This rearrangement joins TRBV13 to TRBJ2-7; 11 positions agree with TRBD1. CDR3 length: 13 residues. With V trimmed by 5 bases and J by 6 bases, 3 bases remained unmatched. Germline values: CDR1 PRHDT, CDR2 FYEKMQ (reference sequence). CDR3 nucleotide sequence: TGTGCCAGCAGCGTGGGACAGGGGGGCGAGCAGTACTTC. Amino acids: CASSVGQGGEQYF.

This chain links TRBV6-5 with TRBJ2-3; D might be TRBD2 (6 bases). Germline V CDR1 and CDR2: MNHEY, SVGAGI. The CDR3 spans 15 residues. Deletions cut 0 bases from V and 7 bases from J, with 14 bases between. The CDR3: CASSYSRGLKHTQYF. Here the CDR3 DNA reads TGTGCCAGCAGTTACTCGAGAGGACTAAAACATACGCAGTATTTT.

This chain joins TRBV19 and TRBJ2-1; D possibly corresponds to TRBD2 (6 bases). Germline CDR1 and CDR2: LNHDA and SQIVND (reference sequence). The CDR3 is 13 residues long. The CDR3 sequence is CAARDSGYNEQFF. CDR3 in DNA: TGTGCTGCGCGGGATTCTGGGTACAATGAGCAGTTCTTC.

The gene calls are TRBV5-4 and TRBJ1-2; D perhaps matches TRBD1 (6 bases). In germline, CDR1 is SGHNT, CDR2 YYREEE (reference sequence). This CDR3 spans 17 amino acids. V was cut by 3 bases and J by 3 bases, with 21 bases left in between. The CDR3 sequence is CASSSYATGPPDYGYTF. The CDR3 coding sequence is TGTGCCAGCAGCTCCTACGCTACAGGGCCTCCTGACTATGGCTACACCTTC.

The chain uses TRBV28 and TRBJ2-7; maybe TRBD2 (5 bases). Trimming shortened V by 2 bases and J by 6 bases, and 17 bases separated the two germline ends. The CDR3 is 15 residues long. Germline V gene data show CDR1 as MDHEN and CDR2 as SYDVKM. CDR3 nucleotide sequence: TGTGCCAGCAGTTTAGGGCAGCCGGGGATGGGCGAGCAGTACTTC. Translation: CASSLGQPGMGEQYF.

This clone was seen only once. V is TRBV27 and J is TRBJ2-3; 9 bases are shared with TRBD2. CDR3 size: 14 residues. The germline V gene has CDR1 MNHEY and CDR2 SMNVEV (reference sequence). Trimming removed 8 bases from V and 6 bases from J; junction bases left unmatched: 9. For the CDR3, the DNA is TGTGCCAGCCACCCCGTGAGCGGGGGGGATACGCAGTATTTT. Its protein product is CASHPVSGGDTQYF.

The V gene is TRBV6-5, the J gene TRBJ2-7; 8 bases map to TRBD2. Germline CDR1 MNHEY, CDR2 SVGAGI. Losses at the gene ends were 7 bases for V and 3 bases for J; bases not matched to a gene: 5. The CDR3 has 13 amino acids. CDR3 DNA sequence: TGTGCCAGCAAAGCGAGCGGGGGCTACGAGCAGTACTTC. Protein sequence: CASKASGGYEQYF.

The J gene is TRBJ2-6, the V gene TRBV5-1; weak D call: TRBD1 (6 bases). Trimming pared 0 bases from V and 2 bases from J, leaving 12 bases between. This CDR3 has 17 residues. Germline values: CDR1 SGHRS, CDR2 YFSETQ. The DNA for the CDR3 is TGCGCCAGCAGCTTGGAGGGGGACGTTGCTGGGGCCAACGTCCTGACTTTC. Translated: CASSLEGDVAGANVLTF.

V and J are TRBV7-2 and TRBJ1-1; D gene ambiguous. Germline V gene sequence: CDR1 SGHTA, CDR2 FQGNSA. CDR3 length: 15 residues. The ends were cut back, 5 bases at V and 1 base at J, with 14 bases in the middle. The CDR3 region is CASSLFGVGNTEAFF. CDR3 DNA sequence: TGTGCCAGCAGCCTCTTCGGTGTCGGGAACACTGAAGCTTTCTTT.

V gene TRBV19 combines with J gene TRBJ2-2; TRBD1 matches 7 bases. Unmatched junction bases numbered 2, after V lost 6 bases and J lost 4 bases. Germline V gene data show CDR1 as LNHDA and CDR2 as SQIVND (reference sequence). The length of the CDR3 is 13 residues. CDR3 sequence: CASSYRGTGELFF. DNA of the CDR3: TGTGCCAGTAGCTACAGGGGCACCGGGGAGCTGTTTTTT.

This sequence joins TRBV6-1 and TRBJ2-7, with D unresolved. Germline-derived CDR1 and CDR2 are MNHNS and SASEGT. V was cut by 2 bases and J by 4 bases, with 3 bases left in between. The CDR3 contains 11 residues. The CDR3 sequence: CASSEQYEQYF. The CDR3 region has the DNA TGTGCCAGCAGTGAACAATACGAGCAGTACTTC.

J is TRBJ2-5 and V is TRBV10-3; 7 nucleotides match TRBD1. The J call may be mistaken, given a closer DNA end match to TRBJ2-7. CDR3 length: 13 amino acids. Germline V gene data show CDR1 as ENHRY and CDR2 as SYGVKD. Here the CDR3 reads CAISESRGPEQYF. CDR3 coding DNA: TGTGCCATCAGTGAGAGTAGGGGGCCCGAGCAGTACTTC.

The V and J genes are TRBV19 and TRBJ1-1; 8 bases are shared with TRBD1. Germline V gives CDR1 LNHDA, CDR2 SQIVND (reference sequence). This CDR3 contains 15 residues. J lost 6 bases, V lost 1 base, and 7 bases had no gene match. The CDR3, as DNA: TGTGCCAGTAGTATAGTTCCGAAACAGGGGGCTGAAGCTTTCTTT. This sequence encodes CASSIVPKQGAEAFF.

V gene TRBV5-1 combines with J gene TRBJ1-2; D gene ambiguous. Germline V lookup: CDR1 SGHRS, CDR2 YFSETQ. CDR3 length: 11 amino acids. The V and J ends lost 4 bases and 2 bases respectively, with 3 bases between them. In nucleotides, the CDR3 is TGCGCCAGCAGCGCGAACTATGGCTACACCTTC. It translates to CASSANYGYTF.

The chain uses TRBV7-3 and TRBJ2-7; no clear D. This CDR3 is 13 amino acids long. Germline lookup yields CDR1 SGHTA and CDR2 FQGTGA. V gave up 2 bases and J gave up 5 bases, with 10 bases separating them. Here the CDR3 DNA reads TGTGCCAGCAGCTTATCACGGCTAGACGAGCAGTACTTC. Translating gives CASSLSRLDEQYF.

This clone was recorded a few times. This rearrangement joins TRBV5-6 to TRBJ1-3; 7 positions agree with TRBD1. The CDR3 is 17 residues long. CDR1 and CDR2 from the germline V gene are SGHDT and YYEEEE. V dropped 1 base and J dropped 0; count of bases not matched to a gene: 7. The CDR3, as DNA: TGTGCCAGCAGCTTGTTGCCAGGGGGGTCCTCTGGAAACACCATATATTTT. Protein sequence: CASSLLPGGSSGNTIYF.